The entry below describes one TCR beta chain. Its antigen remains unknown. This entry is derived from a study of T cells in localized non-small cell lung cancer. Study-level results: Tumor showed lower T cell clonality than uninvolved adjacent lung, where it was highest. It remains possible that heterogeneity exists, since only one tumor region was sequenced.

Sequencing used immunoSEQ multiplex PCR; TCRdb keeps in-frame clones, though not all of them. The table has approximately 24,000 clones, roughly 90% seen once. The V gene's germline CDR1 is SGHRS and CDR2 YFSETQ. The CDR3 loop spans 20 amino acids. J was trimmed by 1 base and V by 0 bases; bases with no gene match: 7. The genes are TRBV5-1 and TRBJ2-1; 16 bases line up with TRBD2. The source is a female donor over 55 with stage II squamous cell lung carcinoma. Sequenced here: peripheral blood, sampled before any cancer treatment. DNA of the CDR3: TGCGCCAGCAGCTTGGTCCGGGGACTAGCGGGAGGGTTATCCTACAATGAGCAGTTCTTC. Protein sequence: CASSLVRGLAGGLSYNEQFF.